A selection of T cell receptor beta chains follows, all from one sample in a study of blood T cell repertoires in COVID-19. Measured with immunoSEQ multiplex PCR; TCRdb has only the in-frame clones, and not every one. The profile shows 65,000 to 90,000 clones, about 80% of them singletons. Sequencing used peripheral blood. These receptors all come from a woman aged 60-70 years with acute or convalescent COVID-19. Both conserved end residues are part of each CDR3. The D gene is left open where the match is weak. Clone size appears in some rows only: once, few, many, or a class for an expanded clone.

d_call: NA; v_call: TRBV12-3/TRBV12-4; clone_size: NA; j_call: TRBJ2-2; cdr3_nt: TGTGCCAGCGTCAGGAGGACCGGGGAGCTGTTTTTT; cdr3_aa: CASVRRTGELFF
d_call: TRBD2; v_call: TRBV6-1; clone_size: few; j_call: TRBJ2-3; cdr3_nt: TGTGCCAGCAGTGACGCTAGCGGGGGGAATACGCAGTATTTT; cdr3_aa: CASSDASGGNTQYF
d_call: NA; v_call: TRBV19; clone_size: NA; j_call: TRBJ1-1; cdr3_nt: TGTGCCAGTAGTGAACCGACAGGTATGAACACTGAAGCTTTCTTT; cdr3_aa: CASSEPTGMNTEAFF
d_call: NA; v_call: TRBV27; clone_size: NA; j_call: TRBJ1-5; cdr3_nt: TGTGCCAGCAGAACCTATGGTAGTCAGCCCCAGCATTTT; cdr3_aa: CASRTYGSQPQHF
d_call: NA; v_call: TRBV5-6; clone_size: NA; j_call: TRBJ1-3; cdr3_nt: TGTGCCAGCAGCTTCCCCGACAGGCTGAGCTCTGGAAACACCATATATTTT; cdr3_aa: CASSFPDRLSSGNTIYF
d_call: NA; v_call: TRBV11-2; clone_size: NA; j_call: TRBJ1-6; cdr3_nt: TGTGCCAGCAGCTTATGGGGCCAGAGCTCCTATAATTCACCCCTCCACTTT; cdr3_aa: CASSLWGQSSYNSPLHF
d_call: TRBD1; v_call: TRBV13; clone_size: NA; j_call: TRBJ1-1; cdr3_nt: TGTGCCAGCAGCTCGAGGGGGCGCGGAGCTTTCTTT; cdr3_aa: CASSSRGRGAFF
d_call: NA; v_call: TRBV3-1/TRBV3-2; clone_size: NA; j_call: TRBJ1-4; cdr3_nt: TGTGCCAGCAGCCAGGGCTTTAATGAAAAACTGTTTTTT; cdr3_aa: CASSQGFNEKLFF
d_call: TRBD1; v_call: TRBV2; clone_size: NA; j_call: TRBJ1-6; cdr3_nt: TGTGCCAGCAGTGAATTGGGCGGGACAGGTTCCTCGCCCCTCCACTTT; cdr3_aa: CASSELGGTGSSPLHF
d_call: NA; v_call: TRBV7-9; clone_size: NA; j_call: TRBJ1-1; cdr3_nt: TGTGCCAGCAGCTTAGCACAGGGAATGAACACTGAAGCTTTCTTT; cdr3_aa: CASSLAQGMNTEAFF
d_call: NA; v_call: TRBV7-2; clone_size: NA; j_call: TRBJ1-1; cdr3_nt: TGTGCCAGCAGCTTAGGCCCGAGGGCTTTCTTT; cdr3_aa: CASSLGPRAFF
d_call: TRBD1; v_call: TRBV10-3; clone_size: NA; j_call: TRBJ2-2; cdr3_nt: TGTGCCACCACGGGACAGGGGGCAGGAGGGGAGCTGTTTTTT; cdr3_aa: CATTGQGAGGELFF
d_call: NA; v_call: TRBV14; clone_size: NA; j_call: TRBJ2-3; cdr3_nt: TGTGCCAGCAGCCAAACCCTAGGAACAGGGAGCACAGATACGCAGTATTTT; cdr3_aa: CASSQTLGTGSTDTQYF